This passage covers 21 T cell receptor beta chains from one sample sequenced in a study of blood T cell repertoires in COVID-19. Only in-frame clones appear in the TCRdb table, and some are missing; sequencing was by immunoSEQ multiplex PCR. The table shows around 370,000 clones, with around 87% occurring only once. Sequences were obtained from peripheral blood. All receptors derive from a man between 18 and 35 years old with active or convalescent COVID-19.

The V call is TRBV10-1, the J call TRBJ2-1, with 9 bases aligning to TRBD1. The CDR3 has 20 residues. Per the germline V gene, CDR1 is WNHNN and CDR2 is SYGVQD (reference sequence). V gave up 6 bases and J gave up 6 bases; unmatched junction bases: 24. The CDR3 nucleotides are TGCGCCAGCAGCGCCGGGGGGACAGGGTGTGTCGGAGGGGCCTCCAATGAGCAGTTCTTC. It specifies CASSAGGTGCVGGASNEQFF.

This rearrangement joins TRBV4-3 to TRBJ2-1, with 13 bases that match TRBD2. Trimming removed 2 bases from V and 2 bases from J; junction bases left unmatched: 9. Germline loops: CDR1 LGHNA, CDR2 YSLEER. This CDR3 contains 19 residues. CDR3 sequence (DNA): TGCGCCAGCAGCCAAACCCTACTAGCGGGAGGGCCCCCCTACAATGAGCAGTTCTTC. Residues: CASSQTLLAGGPPYNEQFF.

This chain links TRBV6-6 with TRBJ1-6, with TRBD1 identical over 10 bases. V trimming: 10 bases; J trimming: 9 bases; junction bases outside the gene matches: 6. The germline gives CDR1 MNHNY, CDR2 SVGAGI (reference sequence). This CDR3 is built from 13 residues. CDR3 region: CAIGGQGLSPLHF. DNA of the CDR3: TGTGCCATCGGGGGACAGGGGCTTTCACCCCTCCACTTT.

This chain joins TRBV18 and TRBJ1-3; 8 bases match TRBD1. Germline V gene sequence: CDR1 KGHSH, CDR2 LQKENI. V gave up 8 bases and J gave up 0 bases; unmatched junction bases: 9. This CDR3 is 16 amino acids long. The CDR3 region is CASAGQELISGNTIYF. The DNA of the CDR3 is TGTGCCAGCGCGGGACAGGAGCTCATCTCTGGAAACACCATATATTTT.

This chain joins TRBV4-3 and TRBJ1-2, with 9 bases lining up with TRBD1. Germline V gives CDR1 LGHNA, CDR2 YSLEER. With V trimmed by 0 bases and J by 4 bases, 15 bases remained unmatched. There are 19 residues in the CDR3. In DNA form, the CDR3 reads TGCGCCAGCAGCCAAGACTCTTGTCGGGGGACAGGGAGCTGCTATGGCTACACCTTC. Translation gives CASSQDSCRGTGSCYGYTF.

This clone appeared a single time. CDR3 nucleotides: TGTGCCAGCAGCAAACCACCCGGGACTAGCGGGAGAGGCTATATTCTGGCTAGGAACGAGCAGTACTTC. Translation: CASSKPPGTSGRGYILARNEQYF. The J gene is TRBJ2-7, the V gene TRBV21-1; the DNA was not used to check the table's D call, TRBD2. TRBV21-1 is deemed a pseudogene. CDR3 length equals 23 residues.

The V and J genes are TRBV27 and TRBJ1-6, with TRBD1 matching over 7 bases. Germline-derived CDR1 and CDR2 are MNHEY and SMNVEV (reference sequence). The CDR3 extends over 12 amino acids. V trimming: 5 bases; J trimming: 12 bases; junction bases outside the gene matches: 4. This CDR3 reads CASSPNRGPLHF. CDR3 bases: TGTGCCAGCAGTCCAAACAGGGGACCCCTCCACTTT.

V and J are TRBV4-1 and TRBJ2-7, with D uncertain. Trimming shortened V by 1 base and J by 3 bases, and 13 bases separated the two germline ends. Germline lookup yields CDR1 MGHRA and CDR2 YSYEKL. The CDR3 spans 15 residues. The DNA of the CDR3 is TGCGCCAGCAGCCAAGTTTCAGTTCAAGACTACGAGCAGTACTTC. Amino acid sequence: CASSQVSVQDYEQYF.

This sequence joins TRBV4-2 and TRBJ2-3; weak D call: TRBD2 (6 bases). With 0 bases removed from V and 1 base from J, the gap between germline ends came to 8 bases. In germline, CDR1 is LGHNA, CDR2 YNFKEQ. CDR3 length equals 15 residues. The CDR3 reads CASSQDGGGTDTQYF. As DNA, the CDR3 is TGTGCCAGCAGCCAAGATGGCGGGGGCACAGATACGCAGTATTTT.

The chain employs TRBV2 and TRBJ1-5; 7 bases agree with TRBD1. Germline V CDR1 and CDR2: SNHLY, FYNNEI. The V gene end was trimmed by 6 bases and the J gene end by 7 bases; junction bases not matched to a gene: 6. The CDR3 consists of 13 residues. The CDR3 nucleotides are TGTGCCAGCAGAGGGACAGAAGGACAGCCCCAGCATTTT. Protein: CASRGTEGQPQHF.

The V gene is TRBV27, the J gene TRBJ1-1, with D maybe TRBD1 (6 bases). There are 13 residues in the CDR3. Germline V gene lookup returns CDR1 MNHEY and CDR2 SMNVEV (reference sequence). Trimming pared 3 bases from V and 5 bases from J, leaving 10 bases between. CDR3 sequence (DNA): TGTGCCAGCAGTTTCTCAGGGGTAACTGAAGCTTTCTTT. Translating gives CASSFSGVTEAFF.

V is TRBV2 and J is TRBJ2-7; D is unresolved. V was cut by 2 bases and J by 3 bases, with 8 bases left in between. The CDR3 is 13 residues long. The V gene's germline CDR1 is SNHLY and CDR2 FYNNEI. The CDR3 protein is CASSERGYYEQYF. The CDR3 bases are TGTGCCAGCAGTGAACGCGGCTACTACGAGCAGTACTTC.

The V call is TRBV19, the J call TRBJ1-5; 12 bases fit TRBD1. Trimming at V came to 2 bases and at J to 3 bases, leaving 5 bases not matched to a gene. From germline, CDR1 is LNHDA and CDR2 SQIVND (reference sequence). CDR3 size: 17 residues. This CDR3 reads CASSIPGTGGLNQPQHF. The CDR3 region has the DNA TGTGCCAGTAGTATACCTGGGACAGGGGGCCTCAATCAGCCCCAGCATTTT.

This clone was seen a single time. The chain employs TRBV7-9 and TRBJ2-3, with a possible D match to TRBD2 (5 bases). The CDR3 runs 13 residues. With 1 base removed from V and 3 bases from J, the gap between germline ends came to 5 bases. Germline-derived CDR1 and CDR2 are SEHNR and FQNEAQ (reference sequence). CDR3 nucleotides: TGTGCCAGCAGCTTAGGAGGGACAGATACGCAGTATTTT. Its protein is CASSLGGTDTQYF.

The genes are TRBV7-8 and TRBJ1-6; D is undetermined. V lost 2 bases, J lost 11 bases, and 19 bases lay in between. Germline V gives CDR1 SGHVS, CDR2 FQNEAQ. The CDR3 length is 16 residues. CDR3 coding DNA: TGTGCCAGCAGCTTAAGTGTAAAGGGCGGAGGACCACCCCTCCACTTT. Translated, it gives CASSLSVKGGGPPLHF. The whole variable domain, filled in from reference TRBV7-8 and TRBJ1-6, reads GAGVSQSPRYKVAKRGQDVALRCDPISGHVSLFWYQQALGQGPEFLTYFQNEAQLDKSGLPSDRFFAERPEGSVSTLKIQRTQQEDSAVYLCASSLSVKGGGPPLHFGNGTRLTVT.

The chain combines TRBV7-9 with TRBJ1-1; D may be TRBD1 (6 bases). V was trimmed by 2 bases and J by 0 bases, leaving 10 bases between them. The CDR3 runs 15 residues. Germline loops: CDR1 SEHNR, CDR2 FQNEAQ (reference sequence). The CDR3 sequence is CASSLRQVVNTEAFF. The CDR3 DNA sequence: TGTGCCAGCAGCTTAAGACAGGTGGTGAACACTGAAGCTTTCTTT.

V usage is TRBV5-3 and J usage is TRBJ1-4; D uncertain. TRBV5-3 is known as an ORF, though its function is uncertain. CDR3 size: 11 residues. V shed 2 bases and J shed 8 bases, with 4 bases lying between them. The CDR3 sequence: CARSFQEKLFF. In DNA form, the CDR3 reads TGTGCCAGAAGCTTCCAAGAAAAACTGTTTTTT.

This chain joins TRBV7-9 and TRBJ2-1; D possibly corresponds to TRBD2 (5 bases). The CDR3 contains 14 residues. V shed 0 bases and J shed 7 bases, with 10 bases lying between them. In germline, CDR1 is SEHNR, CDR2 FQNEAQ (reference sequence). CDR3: CASSLAEARNEQFF. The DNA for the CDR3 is TGTGCCAGCAGCTTAGCGGAGGCTCGAAATGAGCAGTTCTTC.

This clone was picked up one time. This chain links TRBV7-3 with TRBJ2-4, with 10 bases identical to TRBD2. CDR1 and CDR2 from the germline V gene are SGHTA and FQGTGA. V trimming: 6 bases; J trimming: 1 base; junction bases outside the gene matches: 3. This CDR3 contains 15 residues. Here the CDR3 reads CASSLAGEAKNIQYF. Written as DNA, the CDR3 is TGTGCCAGCAGTCTAGCGGGAGAGGCCAAAAACATTCAGTACTTC.

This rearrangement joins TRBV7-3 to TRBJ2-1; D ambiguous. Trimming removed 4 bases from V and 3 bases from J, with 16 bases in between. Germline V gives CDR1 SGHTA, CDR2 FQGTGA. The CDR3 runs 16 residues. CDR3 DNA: TGTGCCAGCAGCTCCCGGAGACGGAATCTCTACAATGAGCAGTTCTTC. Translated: CASSSRRRNLYNEQFF. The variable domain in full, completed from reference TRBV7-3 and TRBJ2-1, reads GAGVSQTPSNKVTEKGKYVELRCDPISGHTALYWYRQSLGQGPEFLIYFQGTGAADDSGLPNDRFFAVRPEGSVSTLKIQRTERGDSAVYLCASSSRRRNLYNEQFFGPGTRLTVL.

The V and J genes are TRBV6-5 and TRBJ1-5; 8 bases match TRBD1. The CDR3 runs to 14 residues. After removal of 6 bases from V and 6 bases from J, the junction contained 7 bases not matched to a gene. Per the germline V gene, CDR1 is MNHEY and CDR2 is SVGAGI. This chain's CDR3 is CASSQDRVSQPQHF. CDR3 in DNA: TGTGCCAGCAGCCAGGACAGGGTGTCTCAGCCCCAGCATTTT.